This TCR beta chain was recovered during a study of T cell responses to AZD1222 COVID-19 vaccine. Points from the study as a whole: Among vaccine-associated CD4 TCRs, coverage spanned spike, with dominance at 160-218 and 743-854. At baseline, just a handful of AZD1222 recipients tested seropositive. Clonal diversity may have been underestimated, and the donors were mostly white British, with more females than males.

Clones were read by immunoSEQ multiplex PCR, and TCRdb kept only the in-frame ones, dropping some. The sample holds roughly 120,000 clones, 75% to 95% seen once. The germline V and J ends were trimmed by 5 bases and 4 bases, with 10 bases remaining between them. This CDR3 region has 13 residues. CDR1 and CDR2 from the germline V gene are KGHDR and SFDVKD. About this clone: The antigen remains unidentified.

The chain has TRBV24-1 and TRBJ1-1; TRBD1 is a possible D gene (6 bases). The material sequenced was peripheral blood, taken on day 0 of AZD1222 vaccination. The sequence was collected from an adult in good health. The DNA of the CDR3 is TGTGCCACCAGTGGCCCGGGGGCCACTGAAGCTTTCTTT. It yields the protein CATSGPGATEAFF.